Listed below are T cell receptor beta chains from one sample, sequenced in a study of blood T cell repertoires in COVID-19. Only in-frame clones appear in the TCRdb table, and some are missing; sequencing was by immunoSEQ multiplex PCR. The table lists some 200,000 clones, more than 75% of them singletons, with about 5.6% in the top ten. The specimen was peripheral blood. These receptor sequences come from a woman aged 70-85 years with COVID-19, enrolled during active disease. Both conserved end residues are part of each CDR3. The D gene is left open where the match is weak. Clone size is given for some rows only: seen once, a few or many times, or a class if the clone is expanded.

abundance	v_gene	d_gene	j_gene	CDR3aa	CDR3nt
.	TRBV29-1	.	TRBJ1-1	CSVGRGGWTEAFF	TGCAGCGTTGGAAGGGGGGGGTGGACTGAAGCTTTCTTT
few	TRBV28	.	TRBJ1-4	CASSSGRKGGEKLFF	TGTGCCAGCAGTTCTGGACGGAAAGGAGGTGAAAAACTGTTTTTT
once	TRBV7-2	.	TRBJ2-2	CASNVGGANTGELFF	TGTGCCAGCAACGTGGGCGGGGCGAACACCGGGGAGCTGTTTTTT
.	TRBV6-1	.	TRBJ2-4	CASSERMDSIKLAKNIQYF	TGTGCCAGCAGTGAACGAATGGACAGCATCAAACTAGCCAAAAACATTCAGTACTTC
few	TRBV4-3	.	TRBJ1-2	CASSVRGGNYGYTF	TGCGCCAGCAGCGTTCGGGGGGGAAACTATGGCTACACCTTC
.	TRBV7-2	TRBD1	TRBJ1-1	CASSKGQIASEAFF	TGTGCCAGCAGCAAGGGACAGATCGCGTCTGAAGCTTTCTTT
few	TRBV30	TRBD1	TRBJ1-2	CAGETGADGYTF	TGTGCCGGGGAGACAGGGGCGGATGGCTACACCTTC
.	TRBV29-1	TRBD2	TRBJ2-1	CSVEKISGASYNEQFF	TGCAGCGTTGAAAAGATCAGCGGGGCCTCCTACAATGAGCAGTTCTTC
once	TRBV29-1	TRBD1	TRBJ2-7	CSAWDRGGEQYF	TGCAGCGCTTGGGACAGGGGTGGAGAGCAGTACTTC
.	TRBV28	.	TRBJ1-4	CASSAPRGATNEKLFF	TGTGCCAGCAGTGCCCCACGGGGAGCAACTAATGAAAAACTGTTTTTT
.	TRBV7-2	TRBD1	TRBJ2-7	CASSRWDSHEQYF	TGTGCCAGCAGCCGATGGGACAGCCACGAGCAGTACTTC
.	TRBV29-1	TRBD1	TRBJ1-2	CSVPLSTGVGYTF	TGCAGCGTGCCCCTTTCTACAGGGGTTGGCTACACCTTC
.	TRBV12-5	.	TRBJ1-2	CASGLVVGDGSNYGYTF	TGTGCTAGTGGTTTGGTGGTTGGGGACGGGAGCAACTATGGCTACACCTTC